A selection of T cell receptor beta chains follows, all from one sample in a study of cytomegalovirus exposure and HLA in healthy donors. Generated by immunoSEQ multiplex PCR, the TCRdb table keeps only in-frame clones and is missing some. The specimen's table records tens of thousands of clones. Specimen: PBMCs. All receptors derive from a man between 60 and 75 years old in good health and CMV-seropositive. Each CDR3 is given with its conserved first and last residue.

>TRBV5-1|TRBJ2-2
CASGTGETGELFF
>TRBV14|TRBJ2-5
CASSLGPRETQYF
>TRBV6-1|TRBJ1-2
CASSERDNYYGYTF
>TRBV18|TRBJ1-5
CASSPGRVDNQPQHF
>TRBV4-2|TRBJ2-7
CASSLSNEQYF
>TRBV19|TRBJ1-1
CASSSLPRDRGFEAFF
>TRBV5-1|TRBJ2-3
CASSVAYLGGGADTQYF
>TRBV13|TRBJ2-1
CASRKREPYNEQFF
>TRBV2|TRBJ1-5
CASSERWAYQPQHF
>TRBV9|TRBJ2-2
CASSVAWLGAGAGELFF
>TRBV10-1|TRBJ1-2
CASSPGSAGDGYTF
>TRBV19|TRBJ1-1
CASSIQLSGTEAFF
>TRBV28|TRBJ1-1
CAAGHRSTEAFF
>TRBV4-1|TRBJ2-5
CASSQEGLAGRGTQYF